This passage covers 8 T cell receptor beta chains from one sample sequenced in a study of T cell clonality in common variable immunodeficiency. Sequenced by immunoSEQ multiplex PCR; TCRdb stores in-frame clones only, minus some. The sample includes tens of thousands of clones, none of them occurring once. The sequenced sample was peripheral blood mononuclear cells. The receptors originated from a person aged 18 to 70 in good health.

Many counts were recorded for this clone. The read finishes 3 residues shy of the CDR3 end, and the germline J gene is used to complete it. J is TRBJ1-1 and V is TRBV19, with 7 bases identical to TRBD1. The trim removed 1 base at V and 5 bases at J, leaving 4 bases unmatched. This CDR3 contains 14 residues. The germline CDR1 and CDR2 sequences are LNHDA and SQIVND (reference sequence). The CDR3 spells CASSIVSGGTEAFF. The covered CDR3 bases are TGTGCCAGTAGTATAGTTTCAGGGGGGACTGAA.

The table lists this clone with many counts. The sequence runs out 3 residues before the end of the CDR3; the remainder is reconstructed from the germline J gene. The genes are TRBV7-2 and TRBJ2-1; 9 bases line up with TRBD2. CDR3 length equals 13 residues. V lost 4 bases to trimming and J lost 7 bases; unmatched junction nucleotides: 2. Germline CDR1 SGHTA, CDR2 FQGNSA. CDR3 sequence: CASSYSGRNEQFF. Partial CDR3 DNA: TGTGCCAGCAGCTATAGCGGGAGAAATGAG.

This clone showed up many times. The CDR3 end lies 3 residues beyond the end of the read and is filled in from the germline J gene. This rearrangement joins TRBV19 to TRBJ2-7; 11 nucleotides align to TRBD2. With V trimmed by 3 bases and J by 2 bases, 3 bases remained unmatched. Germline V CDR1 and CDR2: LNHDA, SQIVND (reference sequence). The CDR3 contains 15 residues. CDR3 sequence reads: CASSMSLAGAYEQYF. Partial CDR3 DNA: TGTGCCAGTAGTATGTCACTAGCGGGGGCCTACGAG.

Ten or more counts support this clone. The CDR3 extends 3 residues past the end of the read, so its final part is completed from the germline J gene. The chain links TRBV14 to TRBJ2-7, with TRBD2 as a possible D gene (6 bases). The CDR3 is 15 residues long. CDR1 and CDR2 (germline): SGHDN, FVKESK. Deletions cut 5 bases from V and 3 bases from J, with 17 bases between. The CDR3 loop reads CASSSTLASLYEQYF. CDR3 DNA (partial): TGTGCCAGCAGCTCAACCCTAGCGTCACTCTACGAG.

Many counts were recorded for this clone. This CDR3 is CASSPYRDGTEAFF. CDR3 DNA, as far as it was read: TGTGCCAGCTCACCATACAGGGACGGCACTGAA. The chain recombines TRBV18 with TRBJ1-1; perhaps TRBD1 as D (6 bases). From the germline J gene comes the end of the CDR3, since the read stops 3 residues before it. CDR1 and CDR2 from the germline V gene are KGHSH and LQKENI. V lost 2 bases, J lost 4 bases, and 11 bases lay in between. The CDR3 length is 14 residues.

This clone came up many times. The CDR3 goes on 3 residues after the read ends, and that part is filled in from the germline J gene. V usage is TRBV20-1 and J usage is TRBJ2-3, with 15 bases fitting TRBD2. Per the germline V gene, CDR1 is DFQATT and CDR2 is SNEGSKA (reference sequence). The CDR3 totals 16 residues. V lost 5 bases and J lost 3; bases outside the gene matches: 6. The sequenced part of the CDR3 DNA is TGCAGTGCTTATCTAGGGACTAGCGGGGGGACAGATACG. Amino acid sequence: CSAYLGTSGGTDT. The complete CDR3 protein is CSAYLGTSGGTDTQYF.

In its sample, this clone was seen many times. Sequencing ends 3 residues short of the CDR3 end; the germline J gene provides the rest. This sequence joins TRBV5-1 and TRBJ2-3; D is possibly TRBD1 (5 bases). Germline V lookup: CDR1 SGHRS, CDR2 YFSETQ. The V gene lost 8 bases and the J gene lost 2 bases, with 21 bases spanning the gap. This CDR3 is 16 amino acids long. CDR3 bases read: TGCGCCAGTTCTCTAATACACAGACAGATCACAGATACG. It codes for CASSLIHRQITDT. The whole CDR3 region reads CASSLIHRQITDTQYF.

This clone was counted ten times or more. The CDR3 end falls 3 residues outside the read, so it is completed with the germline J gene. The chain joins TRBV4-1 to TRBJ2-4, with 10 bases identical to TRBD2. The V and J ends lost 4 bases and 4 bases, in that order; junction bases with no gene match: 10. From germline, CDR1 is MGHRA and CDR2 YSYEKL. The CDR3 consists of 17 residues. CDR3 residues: CASSRGLADLLKNIQYF. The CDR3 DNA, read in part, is TGCGCCAGCAGCCGAGGACTAGCGGACCTTCTAAAAAACATT.